The sequence of this TCR beta chain was determined in a study of T cells after yellow fever vaccination (dated 2019 in TCRdb). Looking at the study overall: The SMART-Seq v4 Ultra Low Input RNA kit was used to prepare libraries from fractions with low cell numbers. To track T-cell clones before and after primary and booster YFV17D yellow fever vaccination, bulk TCR alpha and beta repertoires were sequenced longitudinally. Two healthy male donors made up the cohort, one aged 18 to 30 years and the other aged 30 to 40 years. Blood was drawn at multiple timepoints before and after primary and secondary immunization, with bulk PBMC replicates and cell subsets isolated. The investigation overall reported the following: After the booster, most of the clones that had expanded following primary vaccination were detected again (about 95% of CD4 and roughly nine tenths of CD8), which suggests that memory was broadly maintained. A small share of clonotypes occurred in both CD4 and CD8 compartments, likely arising from convergent recombination. Compared with the primary T-cell response, the secondary T-cell response was faster but weaker, reaching its peak on day 5 rather than on day 15. Only two donors were included in the study, so the extent to which the findings can be generalized is limited. Computational filtering was required because FACS-sorted repertoires could contain abundant contaminating clonotypes from the bulk population.

CDR1 is given as LNHDA and CDR2 as SQIVND, both from the germline V gene (reference sequence). The germline V and J ends show losses of 9 bases and 7 bases respectively, and no gene match explains 8 bases of the junction. The CDR3 contains 14 residues, cysteine and phenylalanine counted. Kept here is only the CDR3 DNA, which spans 42 bases and is read in frame from base 1. TCR cDNA was made using 5'RACE template switching, a step that added a universal primer site and unique molecular identifiers. Priming of cDNA synthesis was performed from both the TCR alpha and TCR beta constant segments. Library amplification used two PCR steps, and the second PCR step added sample barcodes and sequencing adapters. Sequencing of libraries was performed on Illumina HiSeq 2500 (2x100 bp) or NovaSeq (2x150 bp). Turning to the authors' computational methods: Demultiplexing of reads and collapsing into UMI consensus sequences were performed with MIGEC, and V(D)J alignment was carried out with MiXCR. Clonotypes responding to the vaccine were identified with edgeR on replicate PBMC samples, with the criteria of FDR below 0.01 and a log2 fold change above 5 up to day 15. Each bulk clonotype was labeled CD4 or CD8 based on which sequenced repertoire, CD4 or CD8, contained the clonotype at higher abundance. In TCRdb, the public reads were trimmed at Q25 with fastp and aligned with MiXCR, with productive beta chains retained. When rows share a CDR3 protein, they turn into one entry using the most common DNA and genes. None of the V and J calls come from the authors' own analysis; TCRdb made them. Counted in this sample were 550,000 or so distinct CDR3 sequences; roughly 21% of them appeared once. Jointly, the top ten make up roughly an eighth of the sample.

The meaning of the sample's treatment or condition label: live attenuated yellow fever vaccine strain. At every blood-draw timepoint, two biological replicates of bulk PBMCs were collected. A standard Ficoll-Paque protocol was used to isolate PBMCs from peripheral blood. TriZol was used to extract RNA from bulk PBMCs, from CD4 and CD8 fractions, and from dextramer-positive and dextramer-negative fractions. Comment on this clonotype: The specificity of this receptor is unknown. Base qualities are not provided; no much larger clone lies one nucleotide away.

Sequenced here: PBMCs, sampled 15 days after the yellow fever booster vaccination. The chain was built from TRBV19 and TRBJ2-1, with TRBD1 identical over 11 junction bases. This receptor was identified in a young man who received the YFV17D yellow fever vaccine. The nucleotide sequence is TGTGCCAGCACCGGACAGGGGGCAAGGAATGAGCAGTTCTTC. It is translated as CASTGQGARNEQFF. The entire variable domain, with the stretches around the CDR3 drawn from the reference TRBV19 and TRBJ2-1 proteins, is DGGITQSPKYLFRKEGQNVTLSCEQNLNHDAMYWYRQDPGQGLRLIYYSQIVNDFQKGDIAEGYSVSREKKESFPLTVTSAQKNPTAFYLCASTGQGARNEQFFGPGTRLTVL.